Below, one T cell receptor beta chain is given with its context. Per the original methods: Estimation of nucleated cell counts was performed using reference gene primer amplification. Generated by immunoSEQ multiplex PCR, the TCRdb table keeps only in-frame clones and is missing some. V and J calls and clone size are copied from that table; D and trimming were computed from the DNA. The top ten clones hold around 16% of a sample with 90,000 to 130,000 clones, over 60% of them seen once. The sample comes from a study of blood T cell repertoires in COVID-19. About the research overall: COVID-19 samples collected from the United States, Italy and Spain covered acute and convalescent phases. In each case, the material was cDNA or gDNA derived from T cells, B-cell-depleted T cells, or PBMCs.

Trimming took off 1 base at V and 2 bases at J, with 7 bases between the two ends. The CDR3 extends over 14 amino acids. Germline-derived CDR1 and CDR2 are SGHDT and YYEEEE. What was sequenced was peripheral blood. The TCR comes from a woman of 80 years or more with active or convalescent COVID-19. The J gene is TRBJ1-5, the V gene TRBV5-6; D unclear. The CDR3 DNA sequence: TGTGCCAGCAGCTTGCCCCAGGGCAATCAGCCCCAGCATTTT. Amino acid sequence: CASSLPQGNQPQHF.